The entry below describes one T cell receptor beta chain. V was pared by 3 bases and J by 0 bases, with 12 bases between. CDR3 size: 14 residues. Germline V CDR1 and CDR2: SQVTM, ANQGSEA. This sample was included in a study of CD8+ T cells in alopecia areata. Treatment specified: oral pan-JAK inhibitor, 5-10 mg twice daily. Extracted from the samples, RNA was reverse transcribed into cDNA to serve as the sequencing template. Method: immunoSEQ multiplex PCR; TCRdb's copy keeps in-frame clones and lacks some. The profile shows 140,000 to 150,000 clones, around 50% of them singletons. Sequenced here: CD8+ T cells sorted from blood, sampled at week 4, from a patient treated with tofacitinib. The V call is TRBV29-1, the J call TRBJ2-7, with no clear D. The clonotype was recovered from a human donor with alopecia areata. The CDR3 region has the DNA TGCAGCGTTGAGAGGACGGGTGGCTCCTACGAGCAGTACTTC. As protein: CSVERTGGSYEQYF.